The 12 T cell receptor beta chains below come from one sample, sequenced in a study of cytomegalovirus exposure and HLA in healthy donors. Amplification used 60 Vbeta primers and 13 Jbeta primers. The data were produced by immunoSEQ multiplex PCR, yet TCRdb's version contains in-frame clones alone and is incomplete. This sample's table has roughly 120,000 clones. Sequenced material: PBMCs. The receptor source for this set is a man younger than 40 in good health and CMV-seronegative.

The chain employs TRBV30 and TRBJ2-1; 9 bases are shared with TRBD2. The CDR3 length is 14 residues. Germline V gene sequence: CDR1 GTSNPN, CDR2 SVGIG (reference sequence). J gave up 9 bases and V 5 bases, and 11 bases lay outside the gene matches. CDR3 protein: CAWDTSGLRGEQFF. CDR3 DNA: TGTGCCTGGGATACTAGCGGGCTCCGGGGTGAGCAGTTCTTC.

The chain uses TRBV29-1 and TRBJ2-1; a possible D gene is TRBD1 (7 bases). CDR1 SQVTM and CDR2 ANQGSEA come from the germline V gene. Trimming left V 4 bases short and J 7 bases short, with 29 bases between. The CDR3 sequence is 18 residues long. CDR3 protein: CSVGGSRQGGKGANEQFF. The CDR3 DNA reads TGCAGCGTTGGGGGGTCTAGGCAAGGCGGGAAGGGGGCAAATGAGCAGTTCTTC.

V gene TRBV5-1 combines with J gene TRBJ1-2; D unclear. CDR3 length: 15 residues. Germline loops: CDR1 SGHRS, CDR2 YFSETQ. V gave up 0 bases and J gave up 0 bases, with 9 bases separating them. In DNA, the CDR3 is TGCGCCAGCAGCTTGGGCAGCGAAGCTAACTATGGCTACACCTTC. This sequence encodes CASSLGSEANYGYTF.

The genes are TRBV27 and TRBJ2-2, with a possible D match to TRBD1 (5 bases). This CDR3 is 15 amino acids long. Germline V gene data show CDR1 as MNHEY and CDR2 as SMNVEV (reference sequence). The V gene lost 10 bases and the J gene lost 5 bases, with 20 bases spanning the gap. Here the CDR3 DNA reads TGTGCCACCAAACCCCAGTGGACACCGACCGGGGAGCTGTTTTTT. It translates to CATKPQWTPTGELFF.

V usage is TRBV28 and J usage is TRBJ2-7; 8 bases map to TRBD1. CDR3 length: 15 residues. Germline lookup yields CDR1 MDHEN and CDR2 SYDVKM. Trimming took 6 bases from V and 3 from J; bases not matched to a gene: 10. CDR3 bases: TGTGCCAGCAGGCCCGGAAACAGGGGGAGCTACGAGCAGTACTTC. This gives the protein CASRPGNRGSYEQYF.

The DNA for the CDR3 is TGTGCCAGCAGCGTAGAGGGGACTAGCGGGAGGAGGGATGAGCAGTTCTTC. It encodes CASSVEGTSGRRDEQFF. This rearrangement joins TRBV9 to TRBJ2-1; 15 positions match TRBD2. The CDR3 is 17 amino acids. V was pared by 0 bases and J by 8 bases, with 6 bases of the junction left unmatched. Germline CDR1 and CDR2: SGDLS and YYNGEE.

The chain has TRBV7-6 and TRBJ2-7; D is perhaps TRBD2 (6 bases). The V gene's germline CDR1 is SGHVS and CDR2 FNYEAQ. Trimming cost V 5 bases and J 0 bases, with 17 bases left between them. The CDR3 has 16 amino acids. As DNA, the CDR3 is TGTGCCAGCAGCCGCGGAGGAGGGCCGAGCTCCTACGAGCAGTACTTC. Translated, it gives CASSRGGGPSSYEQYF. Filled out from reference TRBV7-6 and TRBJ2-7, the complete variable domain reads GAGVSQSPRYKVTKRGQDVALRCDPISGHVSLYWYRQALGQGPEFLTYFNYEAQQDKSGLPNDRFSAERPEGSISTLTIQRTEQRDSAMYRCASSRGGGPSSYEQYFGPGTRLTVT.

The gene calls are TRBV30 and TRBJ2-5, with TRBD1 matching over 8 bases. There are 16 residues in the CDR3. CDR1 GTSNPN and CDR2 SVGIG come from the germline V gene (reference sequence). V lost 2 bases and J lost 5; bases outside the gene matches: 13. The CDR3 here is CAWSKWTGLNVETQYF. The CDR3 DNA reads TGTGCCTGGAGTAAGTGGACAGGGCTAAATGTGGAGACCCAGTACTTC.

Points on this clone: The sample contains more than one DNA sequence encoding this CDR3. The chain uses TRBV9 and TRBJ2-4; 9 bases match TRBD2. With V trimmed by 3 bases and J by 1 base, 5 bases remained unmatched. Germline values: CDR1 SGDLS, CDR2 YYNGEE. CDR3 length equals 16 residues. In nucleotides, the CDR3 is TGTGCCAGCAGCGGGGGACTAGCCGACGCCAAAAACATTCAGTACTTC. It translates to CASSGGLADAKNIQYF.

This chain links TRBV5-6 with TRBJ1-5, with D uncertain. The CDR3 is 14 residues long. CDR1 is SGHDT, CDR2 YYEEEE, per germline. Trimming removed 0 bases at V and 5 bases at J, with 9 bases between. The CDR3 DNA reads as TGTGCCAGCAGCTTGGGTCCCGGGTATCAGCCCCAGCATTTT. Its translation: CASSLGPGYQPQHF.

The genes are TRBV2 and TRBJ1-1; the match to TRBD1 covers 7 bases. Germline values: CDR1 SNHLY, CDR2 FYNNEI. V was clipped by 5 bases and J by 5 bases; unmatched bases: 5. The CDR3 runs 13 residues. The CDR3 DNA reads TGTGCCAGCAGTCTACAGGGGATAACTGAAGCTTTCTTT. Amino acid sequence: CASSLQGITEAFF.

The CDR3: CASSLTYQYF. The CDR3 region has the DNA TGTGCCAGCAGCTTGACCTACCAGTACTTC. The genes are TRBV5-8 and TRBJ2-4; D unclear. This CDR3 has 10 amino acids. V was cut by 1 base and J by 13 bases, with 6 bases left in between. Germline CDR1 SGHTS, CDR2 YDEGEE.